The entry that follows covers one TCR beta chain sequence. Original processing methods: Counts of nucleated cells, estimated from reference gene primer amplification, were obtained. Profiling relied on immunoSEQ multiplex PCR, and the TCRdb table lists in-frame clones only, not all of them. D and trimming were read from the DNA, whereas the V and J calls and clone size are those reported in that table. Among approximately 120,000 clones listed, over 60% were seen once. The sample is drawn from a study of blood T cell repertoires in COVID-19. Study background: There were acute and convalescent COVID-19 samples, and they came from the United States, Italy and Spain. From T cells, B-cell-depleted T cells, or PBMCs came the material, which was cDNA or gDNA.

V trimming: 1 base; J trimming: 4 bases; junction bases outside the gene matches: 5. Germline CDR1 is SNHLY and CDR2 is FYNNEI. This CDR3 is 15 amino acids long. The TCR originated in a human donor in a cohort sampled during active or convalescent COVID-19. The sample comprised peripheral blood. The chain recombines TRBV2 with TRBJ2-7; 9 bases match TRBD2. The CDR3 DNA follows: TGTGCCAGCAGTGAAGGGCGGGGGGGCTTGTACGAGCAGTACTTC. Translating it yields CASSEGRGGLYEQYF.